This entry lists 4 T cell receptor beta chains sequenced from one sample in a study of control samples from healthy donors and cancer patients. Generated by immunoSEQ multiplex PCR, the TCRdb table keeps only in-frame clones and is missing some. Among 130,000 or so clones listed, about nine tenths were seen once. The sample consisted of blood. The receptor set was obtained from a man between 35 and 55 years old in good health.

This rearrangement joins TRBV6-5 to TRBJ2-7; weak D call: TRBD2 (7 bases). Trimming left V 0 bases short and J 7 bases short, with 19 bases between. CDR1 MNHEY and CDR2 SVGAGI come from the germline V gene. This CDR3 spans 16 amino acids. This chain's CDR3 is CASSYSFGGPPREQYF. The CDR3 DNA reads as TGTGCCAGCAGTTACTCGTTCGGGGGGCCCCCTAGGGAGCAGTACTTC.

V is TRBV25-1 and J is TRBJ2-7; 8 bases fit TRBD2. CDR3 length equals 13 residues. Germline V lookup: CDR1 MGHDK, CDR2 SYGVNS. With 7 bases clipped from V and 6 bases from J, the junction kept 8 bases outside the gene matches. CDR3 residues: CASTPIGGGEQYF. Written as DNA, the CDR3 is TGTGCCAGCACTCCCATCGGGGGGGGCGAGCAGTACTTC.

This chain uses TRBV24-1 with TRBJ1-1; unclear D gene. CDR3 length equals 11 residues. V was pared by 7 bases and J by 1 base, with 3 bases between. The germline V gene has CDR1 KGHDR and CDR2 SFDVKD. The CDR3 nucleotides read TGTGCCACCAGGGGGAACACTGAAGCTTTCTTT. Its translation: CATRGNTEAFF.

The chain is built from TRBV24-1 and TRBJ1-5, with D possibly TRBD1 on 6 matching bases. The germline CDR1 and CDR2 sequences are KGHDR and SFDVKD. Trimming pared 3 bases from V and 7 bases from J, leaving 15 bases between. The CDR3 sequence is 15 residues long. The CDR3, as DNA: TGTGCCACCAGTGATCCAGGGGTTGGAGGCCAGCCCCAGCATTTT. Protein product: CATSDPGVGGQPQHF.